This TCR beta chain was captured in a study of tumor-infiltrating lymphocytes in localized non-small cell lung cancer. Study context: Resected tumor was paired with non-adjacent uninvolved lung from the same patient. General study findings and limits: Not all patients were TCR sequenced, owing to tissue quantity.

Assay used: immunoSEQ multiplex PCR; TCRdb lists only in-frame clones, some missing. The table has about 9,700 clones, around 73% seen once. Points on this clone: Antigen unknown.

Specimen: lung tumor tissue. This sequence was found in a human donor with non-small cell lung cancer.

This chain's CDR3 is CASSAGQGFRQPQHF. DNA for the CDR3: TGTGCCAGCAGTGCCGGACAGGGTTTCCGTCAGCCCCAGCATTTT. The chain uses TRBV2 and TRBJ1-5; 8 nucleotides match TRBD1. The trim removed 4 bases at V and 6 bases at J, leaving 8 bases unmatched. The CDR3 sequence is 15 residues long. Per germline, CDR1 SNHLY and CDR2 FYNNEI.